This T cell receptor beta chain was recovered during a study of blood T cell repertoires in COVID-19. Background on the study: Samples taken during acute and convalescent COVID-19 were collected in the United States, Italy and Spain. From T cells, B-cell-depleted T cells, or PBMCs came the material, which was cDNA or gDNA.

This CDR3 is 14 amino acids long. Germline assignment: CDR1 SGHRS and CDR2 YFSETQ. Trimming cost V 2 bases and J 1 base, with 9 bases left between them. In the original analysis: For nucleated cells, counts were estimated from reference gene primer amplification. Sequencing was performed with immunoSEQ multiplex PCR; in TCRdb, only in-frame clones are kept and a portion is missing. The DNA was the basis for D and trimming; V, J and clone size are from that table. The top ten hold approximately 6.8% of the sample, which has tens of thousands of clones, approximately 73% seen once. The V call is TRBV5-1, the J call TRBJ1-1; D call uncertain. The receptor was isolated from a woman aged 45-65 years with active or convalescent COVID-19. Material for sequencing was peripheral blood. The CDR3 is CASSFRGSNTEAFF. The CDR3 bases are TGCGCCAGCAGCTTCAGAGGTTCGAACACTGAAGCTTTCTTT.